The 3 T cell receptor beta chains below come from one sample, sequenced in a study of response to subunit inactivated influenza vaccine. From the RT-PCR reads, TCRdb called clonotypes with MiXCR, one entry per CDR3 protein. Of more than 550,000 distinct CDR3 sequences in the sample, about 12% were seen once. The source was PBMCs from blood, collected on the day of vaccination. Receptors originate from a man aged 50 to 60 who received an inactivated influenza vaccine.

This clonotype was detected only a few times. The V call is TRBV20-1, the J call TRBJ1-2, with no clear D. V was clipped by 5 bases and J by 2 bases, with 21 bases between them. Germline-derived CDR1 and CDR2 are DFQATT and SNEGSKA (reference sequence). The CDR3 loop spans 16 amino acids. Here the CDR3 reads CSADARSGSRNYGYTF. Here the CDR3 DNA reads TGCAGTGCTGACGCAAGGTCGGGCAGCCGGAACTATGGCTACACCTTC.

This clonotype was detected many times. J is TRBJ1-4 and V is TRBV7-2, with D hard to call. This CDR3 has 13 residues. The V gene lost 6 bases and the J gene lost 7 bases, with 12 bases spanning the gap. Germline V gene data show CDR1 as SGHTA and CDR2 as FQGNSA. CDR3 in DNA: TGTGCCAGCAGAGCCCCCGGCGTTGAAAAACTGTTTTTT. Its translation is CASRAPGVEKLFF.

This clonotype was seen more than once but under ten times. The CDR3 sequence is CASSERQGAGELFF. As DNA, the CDR3 is TGCGCCAGCAGTGAGAGACAGGGGGCCGGGGAGCTGTTTTTT. This chain connects TRBV10-2 to TRBJ2-2; 9 bases map to TRBD1. Germline V gives CDR1 WSHSY, CDR2 SAAADI. The CDR3 has 14 amino acids. With 2 bases clipped from V and 6 bases from J, the junction kept 1 base outside the gene matches.